Listed here are 23 T cell receptor beta chains from one sample, sequenced in a study of blood T cell repertoires in COVID-19. Generated by immunoSEQ multiplex PCR, the TCRdb table keeps only in-frame clones and is missing some. In the table there are about 220,000 clones, nearly 90% of which are singletons. The sequencing input was PBMCs or T cells enriched from blood (not recorded which). The source of these receptors is a man aged 25 to 40 who had been exposed to COVID-19.

The genes are TRBV19 and TRBJ1-5, with TRBD1 as a possible D gene (6 bases). The CDR3 has 16 residues. V lost 0 bases, J lost 2 bases, and 11 bases lay in between. Germline V gives CDR1 LNHDA, CDR2 SQIVND (reference sequence). CDR3: CASSIDVGAGNQPQHF. The CDR3 region has the DNA TGTGCCAGTAGTATAGATGTGGGGGCAGGCAATCAGCCCCAGCATTTT.

The chain joins TRBV29-1 to TRBJ1-2; 7 nucleotides line up with TRBD1. The CDR3 contains 13 residues. With 1 base clipped from V and 3 bases from J, the junction kept 2 bases outside the gene matches. Germline V gene lookup returns CDR1 SQVTM and CDR2 ANQGSEA. CDR3: CSVEGQGYYGYTF. The CDR3 DNA reads TGCAGCGTTGAAGGACAGGGCTACTATGGCTACACCTTC. The complete variable domain, with remaining parts taken from reference TRBV29-1 and TRBJ1-2, reads SAVISQKPSRDICQRGTSLTIQCQVDSQVTMMFWYRQQPGQSLTLIATANQGSEATYESGFVIDKFPISRPNLTFSTLTVSNMSPEDSSIYLCSVEGQGYYGYTFGSGTRLTVV.

The V call is TRBV7-2, the J call TRBJ2-5, with TRBD2 matching over 8 bases. The ends lost 4 bases at V and 2 bases at J; junction bases unmatched: 3. CDR1 SGHTA and CDR2 FQGNSA come from the germline V gene. There are 14 residues in the CDR3. The CDR3 nucleotides are TGTGCCAGCAGCTACTTAGCGGGACAAGAGACCCAGTACTTC. It encodes CASSYLAGQETQYF.

The gene calls are TRBV12-5 and TRBJ1-4; maybe TRBD1 (5 bases). The CDR3 loop spans 15 amino acids. CDR1 is LGHNT and CDR2 is FRNRAP in the germline V gene. V was pared by 3 bases and J by 4 bases, with 12 bases between. The CDR3 protein is CASGFLTANNEKLFF. The CDR3 region has the DNA TGTGCTAGTGGTTTTCTGACAGCAAATAATGAAAAACTGTTTTTT.

This chain uses TRBV21-1 with TRBJ1-4. TRBV21-1 is a known pseudogene. The CDR3 spans 11 residues. CDR3 region: CASKRPEKLFF. For the CDR3, the DNA is TGTGCCAGCAAGCGGCCTGAAAAACTGTTTTTT.

The chain carries TRBV4-3 and TRBJ2-2; TRBD1 is a possible D gene (5 bases). The CDR3 extends over 15 amino acids. The V gene lost 1 base and the J gene lost 7 bases, with 13 bases spanning the gap. Germline CDR1 reads LGHNA; CDR2 reads YSLEER. Written as DNA, the CDR3 is TGCGCCAGCAGCCAAGTTACAGGTGGAGTCGGGGAGCTGTTTTTT. Protein product: CASSQVTGGVGELFF.

The chain recombines TRBV6-2 or TRBV6-3 with TRBJ2-3; perhaps TRBD1 as D (5 bases). CDR1 and CDR2 from the germline V gene are MNHEY and SVGEGT. V was pared by 0 bases and J by 8 bases, with 12 bases between. The CDR3 length is 14 residues. The CDR3 nucleotides read TGTGCCAGCAGTTACTCCGGTGGGGCCATTACGCAGTATTTT. Encoded protein: CASSYSGGAITQYF.

The chain uses TRBV5-4 and TRBJ1-2; no reliable D call. The germline CDR1 and CDR2 sequences are SGHNT and YYREEE (reference sequence). The V end was cut by 3 bases, the J end by 9 bases, with 18 bases between. This CDR3 has 14 amino acids. The CDR3 DNA is TGTGCCAGCAGCTCGACGGTTGGAGAAAGTCGCTACACCTTC. It translates to CASSSTVGESRYTF.

In this sample, this clone turned up once. The rearrangement uses TRBV19 and TRBJ2-3; 8 nucleotides align to TRBD2. The CDR3 length is 14 residues. J gave up 1 base and V 4 bases, and 1 base lay outside the gene matches. Germline CDR1 is LNHDA and CDR2 is SQIVND (reference sequence). The DNA of the CDR3 is TGTGCCAGTAGTACGGGGGGGGGCACAGATACGCAGTATTTT. Translating gives CASSTGGGTDTQYF.

The rearrangement joins TRBV10-3 to TRBJ1-5; no definite D call. V was cut by 10 bases and J by 6 bases, with 16 bases left in between. Looked up from germline, CDR1 is ENHRY and CDR2 is SYGVKD. CDR3 length: 13 amino acids. The CDR3 loop is CATREVLAQPQHF. The CDR3 DNA reads as TGTGCCACCCGGGAGGTCCTAGCTCAGCCCCAGCATTTT.

V usage is TRBV10-3 and J usage is TRBJ1-5; a weak D match, TRBD1 (6 bases). V lost 4 bases, J lost 0 bases, and 31 bases lay in between. The CDR3 is 22 residues long. CDR1 is ENHRY and CDR2 is SYGVKD in the germline V gene. The CDR3 is CAISARDPGHLPGTNSNQPQHF. The CDR3 coding sequence is TGTGCCATCAGTGCTCGAGATCCGGGACACCTACCGGGCACTAATAGCAATCAGCCCCAGCATTTT.

The chain carries TRBV11-2 and TRBJ2-7; maybe TRBD1 (6 bases). In germline, CDR1 is SGHAT, CDR2 FQNNGV. This CDR3 has 16 amino acids. The germline V and J ends were trimmed by 5 bases and 4 bases, with 21 bases remaining between them. The CDR3 sequence is CASSALQGSGPYEQYF. In DNA, the CDR3 is TGTGCCAGCAGCGCCTTACAGGGATCCGGGCCTTACGAGCAGTACTTC.

The chain carries TRBV2 and TRBJ2-1; tentatively, D is TRBD2 (6 bases). CDR3 size: 15 residues. With 7 bases removed from V and 0 bases from J, the gap between germline ends came to 13 bases. The V gene's germline CDR1 is SNHLY and CDR2 FYNNEI. The CDR3 is CASILGGSSYNEQFF. In nucleotides, the CDR3 is TGTGCCAGCATACTGGGGGGAAGCTCCTACAATGAGCAGTTCTTC.

This sequence joins TRBV12-3 or TRBV12-4 and TRBJ2-2; D might be TRBD2 (6 bases). Trimming pared 11 bases from V and 5 bases from J, leaving 15 bases between. The CDR3 is made up of 13 amino acids. CDR3: CADAAGRTGELFF. The CDR3 coding sequence is TGTGCCGACGCGGCAGGGAGGACCGGGGAGCTGTTTTTT.

This clone showed up just a few times. This chain connects TRBV14 to TRBJ2-3; possible D gene TRBD2, 5 bases. The V gene lost 4 bases and the J gene lost 1 base, with 6 bases spanning the gap. The length of the CDR3 is 13 residues. Germline CDR1 reads SGHDN; CDR2 reads FVKESK. The CDR3 nucleotides read TGTGCCAGCAGCCTCGGGGGCACAGATACGCAGTATTTT. This translates into CASSLGGTDTQYF.

The J gene is TRBJ2-3, the V gene TRBV7-9, with 8 bases fitting TRBD2. This CDR3 comprises 16 residues. V dropped 4 bases and J dropped 0; count of bases not matched to a gene: 6. Germline CDR1 reads SEHNR; CDR2 reads FQNEAQ (reference sequence). CDR3 nucleotide sequence: TGTGCCAGCAGCTCCTGGACTAGCCCTAGCACAGATACGCAGTATTTT. It codes for CASSSWTSPSTDTQYF.

The chain joins TRBV6-5 to TRBJ1-1; D is undetermined. CDR1 and CDR2 from the germline V gene are MNHEY and SVGAGI. Between the trimmed V and J ends, which lost 2 bases and 5 bases, there was a span of 9 bases. The CDR3 is made up of 13 amino acids. The CDR3 DNA follows: TGTGCCAGCAGTTACGATCTAGCTACTGAAGCTTTCTTT. Translated: CASSYDLATEAFF.

This clone appeared a single time. The J gene is TRBJ2-7, the V gene TRBV7-4; D not certain. CDR1 and CDR2 (germline): SGHVT, SQSDAQ. With 1 base removed from V and 4 bases from J, the gap between germline ends came to 11 bases. This CDR3 has 14 residues. This chain's CDR3 is CASSLGLLRYEQYF. CDR3 coding DNA: TGTGCCAGCAGCTTAGGTTTGTTGAGATACGAGCAGTACTTC. Full variable domain (rest looked up from reference TRBV7-4 and TRBJ2-7): GAGVSQSPRYKVAKRGRDVALRCDSISGHVTLYWYRQTLGQGSEVLTYSQSDAQRDKSGRPSGRFSAERPERSVSTLKIQRTEQGDSAVYLCASSLGLLRYEQYFGPGTRLTVT.

The chain combines TRBV7-3 with TRBJ2-5, with 8 nucleotides matching TRBD2. Germline trimming cut 2 bases from V and 4 bases from J; bases unmatched to any gene: 6. The CDR3 contains 15 residues. Per the germline V gene, CDR1 is SGHTA and CDR2 is FQGTGA. The CDR3 is CASSLRSSGIETQYF. The DNA for the CDR3 is TGTGCCAGCAGCTTACGGAGTAGCGGGATAGAGACCCAGTACTTC.

V is TRBV5-1 and J is TRBJ2-5; D is ambiguous. This CDR3 is 14 amino acids long. Trimming took 0 bases from V and 4 from J, leaving 10 bases between them. CDR1 and CDR2 from the germline V gene are SGHRS and YFSETQ. CDR3 protein: CASSLVASPETQYF. CDR3 DNA: TGCGCCAGCAGCTTGGTGGCTTCCCCAGAGACCCAGTACTTC.

J is TRBJ1-3 and V is TRBV7-9; D may be TRBD1 (5 bases). CDR3 length: 15 residues. Germline loops: CDR1 SEHNR, CDR2 FQNEAQ (reference sequence). Trimming took 2 bases from V and 0 from J, leaving 8 bases between them. The CDR3 bases are TGTGCCAGCAGCTTAACAAGGGGCTCTGGAAACACCATATATTTT. Protein product: CASSLTRGSGNTIYF.

This chain connects TRBV4-2 to TRBJ2-1, with D possibly being TRBD1 (6 bases). The germline V gene has CDR1 LGHNA and CDR2 YNFKEQ. This CDR3 region has 15 residues. Trimming left V 4 bases short and J 8 bases short, with 18 bases between. The CDR3 coding sequence is TGTGCCAGCAGCCCTAGGAGTGTAGCAGGGGATGAGCAGTTCTTC. It translates to CASSPRSVAGDEQFF.

This clone was recorded a few times. The chain links TRBV9 to TRBJ2-1, with TRBD1 matching over 8 bases. The V gene's germline CDR1 is SGDLS and CDR2 YYNGEE. The J segment lost 4 bases and the V segment lost 4 bases, leaving 4 bases of the junction unmatched. CDR3 length: 14 residues. The CDR3 bases are TGTGCCAGCAGCCCCCAGGGGGCTTACAATGAGCAGTTCTTC. Protein product: CASSPQGAYNEQFF.